These 10 T cell receptor beta chains were all obtained from the same sample, sequenced in a study of T cells in Graves' hyperthyroidism and ophthalmopathy. TCR beta CDR3 sequences were amplified from RNA transcripts. The primer set for the first-round RT-PCR of the TCR CDR3 was HTBI. In TCRdb, the multiplex PCR reads were re-called with MiXCR into one record per CDR3 protein. The sample yields roughly 510,000 distinct CDR3 sequences, around 50% seen once. The specimen was peripheral blood or thyroid tissue (not recorded which). All receptors come from an adult woman with Graves' disease, either hyperthyroidism or ophthalmopathy (not recorded which).

The chain links TRBV28 to TRBJ1-2; the match to TRBD1 covers 9 bases. CDR1 is MDHEN and CDR2 is SYDVKM in the germline V gene. There are 15 residues in the CDR3. The V gene end was trimmed by 7 bases and the J gene end by 1 base; junction bases not matched to a gene: 7. As DNA, the CDR3 is TGTGCCAGCACCATCGGACAGGGGTATAACTATGGCTACACCTTC. Its protein is CASTIGQGYNYGYTF.

The J gene is TRBJ1-1, the V gene TRBV12-3 or TRBV12-4, with 9 bases identical to TRBD1. Trimming at V came to 3 bases and at J to 6 bases, leaving 5 bases not matched to a gene. CDR3 size: 14 residues. For the CDR3, the DNA is TGTGCCAGCAGTTTGACAGGGGGTACAGCTGAAGCTTTCTTT. It specifies CASSLTGGTAEAFF.

Points on this clonotype: Given a much more abundant clone one base away, this may be a read error. V gene TRBV7-8 combines with J gene TRBJ1-5; the D gene is possibly TRBD1 (5 bases). The germline V gene has CDR1 SGHVS and CDR2 FQNEAQ. CDR3 size: 16 residues. The CDR3 sequence is CASSDTAGTFNRPQHF. The CDR3 nucleotides are TGTGCCAGCAGTGACACCGCCGGGACCTTCAATCGGCCCCAGCATTTT.

Concerning this clonotype itself: At one of its ends the junction is not consistent with the germline gene, which may arise from a read error. The chain has TRBV10-3 and TRBJ2-7, with D unclear. Germline CDR1 and CDR2: ENHRY and SYGVKD. This CDR3 contains 12 residues. CDR3 amino acids: CASSFRTGEQYF. The CDR3 nucleotides are TGTGCCAGCAGTTTTAGGACGGGCGAGCAGTACTTC.

The chain carries TRBV7-9 and TRBJ2-5; D may match TRBD1 or TRBD2 (5 bases each). This CDR3 has 14 residues. CDR1 and CDR2 (germline): SEHNR, FQNEAQ (reference sequence). V lost 5 bases and J 7 bases, leaving 17 bases between the germline ends. In nucleotides, the CDR3 is TGTGCCAGCAGCCCCGGCCGGGGCAGGAGGACCCAGTACTTC. Amino acid sequence: CASSPGRGRRTQYF. Full variable domain (remainder filled in from reference TRBV7-9 and TRBJ2-5): DTGVSQNPRHKITKRGQNVTFRCDPISEHNRLYWYRQTLGQGPEFLTYFQNEAQLEKSRLLSDRFSAERPKGSFSTLEIQRTEQGDSAMYLCASSPGRGRRTQYFGPGTRLLVL.

The chain recombines TRBV7-9 with TRBJ1-4; D not certain. V gave up 5 bases and J gave up 8 bases, with 15 bases separating them. The germline V gene encodes CDR1 SEHNR and CDR2 FQNEAQ (reference sequence). This CDR3 is 14 amino acids long. The CDR3: CASSLGRVEEKLFF. The CDR3 bases are TGTGCCAGCAGCCTTGGGAGGGTTGAGGAAAAACTGTTTTTT.

In this sample, this clonotype turned up many times. The chain is built from TRBV19 and TRBJ1-5; D is perhaps TRBD1 (6 bases). The CDR3 is made up of 15 amino acids. V lost 6 bases to trimming and J lost 3 bases, with 15 bases between them. CDR1 and CDR2 (germline): LNHDA, SQIVND (reference sequence). The CDR3 protein is CASREKGGYNQPQHF. The CDR3 coding sequence is TGTGCCAGTAGAGAGAAGGGGGGCTACAATCAGCCCCAGCATTTT.

The rearrangement uses TRBV29-1 and TRBJ2-3; D not certain. V lost 0 bases and J lost 1, with 2 bases in between. The germline V gene encodes CDR1 SQVTM and CDR2 ANQGSEA. The CDR3 is 12 amino acids. The CDR3 is CSVEDGTDTQYF. CDR3 bases: TGCAGCGTTGAAGACGGCACAGATACGCAGTATTTT.

This clonotype has ten or more counts. The chain uses TRBV10-3 and TRBJ1-5; D perhaps matches TRBD1 (5 bases). The germline V gene has CDR1 ENHRY and CDR2 SYGVKD. Trimming removed 2 bases at V and 0 bases at J, with 8 bases between. The CDR3 contains 15 residues. As DNA, the CDR3 is TGTGCCATCAGTGAGCAGAGGGGTAGCAATCAGCCCCAGCATTTT. Its translation is CAISEQRGSNQPQHF.

This sequence joins TRBV20-1 and TRBJ1-2; possibly TRBD1 for D (6 bases). V shed 0 bases and J shed 7 bases, with 15 bases lying between them. From germline, CDR1 is DFQATT and CDR2 SNEGSKA (reference sequence). CDR3 length: 14 residues. The CDR3 loop is CSAREGTRRGGYTF. The CDR3 DNA is TGCAGTGCTAGAGAAGGGACAAGGCGTGGTGGCTACACCTTC.